A single sample gave rise to the 30 T cell receptor beta chains below, sequenced in a study of shared clonotypes between healthy human individuals. TCRdb's table, derived via immunoSEQ multiplex PCR, lists solely in-frame clones and lacks some. The repertoire has around 1.6 million clones, 95% to 99% of them found once; the top ten carry about 0.42%. Material for sequencing was naive CD4+ T cells sorted from blood. Subset meaning: CD45RA+ positively selected. These receptors originate from a man aged 30 to 39 in good health.

The chain combines TRBV2 with TRBJ2-7; D unresolved. The length of the CDR3 is 11 residues. Trimming stripped 10 bases from V and 3 bases from J, with 10 bases between. Germline CDR1 and CDR2: SNHLY and FYNNEI. The chain's CDR3 is CATSSYYEQYF. CDR3 DNA sequence: TGTGCCACCTCTTCTTACTACGAGCAGTACTTC.

The chain has TRBV7-3 and TRBJ2-2, with unresolved D. The V gene lost 5 bases and the J gene lost 7 bases, with 8 bases spanning the gap. CDR1 is SGHTA, CDR2 FQGTGA, per germline. The CDR3 has 12 residues. The CDR3 region has the DNA TGTGCCAGCAGCCACTCTGGCGGGGAGCTGTTTTTT. Translating it yields CASSHSGGELFF.

The chain joins TRBV7-9 to TRBJ2-3; 9 nucleotides agree with TRBD2. The J segment lost 5 bases and the V segment lost 5 bases, leaving 20 bases of the junction unmatched. This CDR3 has 19 amino acids. Germline V CDR1 and CDR2: SEHNR, FQNEAQ (reference sequence). CDR3 sequence reads: CASSTATSGPSLGGDTQYF. CDR3 nucleotide sequence: TGTGCCAGCAGCACCGCGACTAGCGGACCATCTTTGGGGGGAGATACGCAGTATTTT.

The chain combines TRBV28 with TRBJ2-1; 10 bases agree with TRBD2. Germline-derived CDR1 and CDR2 are MDHEN and SYDVKM. The V gene end was trimmed by 4 bases and the J gene end by 7 bases; junction bases not matched to a gene: 10. The CDR3 is made up of 16 amino acids. This chain's CDR3 is CASSSQLAGSYNEQFF. CDR3 DNA sequence: TGTGCCAGCAGTTCTCAACTAGCGGGAAGTTATAATGAGCAGTTCTTC.

As regards this clone: At one end the junction does not follow the germline gene, possibly because of a read error. This rearrangement joins TRBV5-5 to TRBJ1-2; possibly TRBD1 for D (5 bases). From germline, CDR1 is SGHKS and CDR2 YYEKEE (reference sequence). This CDR3 has 13 amino acids. This CDR3 reads CASTLGPRGGYTF. CDR3 DNA: TGTGCCAGCACCTTGGGGCCCCGTGGTGGCTACACCTTC.

This chain joins TRBV5-1 and TRBJ2-2, with D maybe TRBD2 (5 bases). V was trimmed by 0 bases and J by 5 bases, leaving 11 bases between them. The CDR3 loop spans 15 amino acids. Germline V gene sequence: CDR1 SGHRS, CDR2 YFSETQ. CDR3 region: CASSLVTPGTGELFF. Written as DNA, the CDR3 is TGCGCCAGCAGCTTGGTGACCCCGGGGACCGGGGAGCTGTTTTTT.

This clone was detected only once. This chain links TRBV7-9 with TRBJ1-5, with D unresolved. V lost 5 bases and J 11 bases, leaving 13 bases between the germline ends. From germline, CDR1 is SEHNR and CDR2 FQNEAQ (reference sequence). The CDR3 runs 12 residues. The CDR3 sequence: CASSRPEGAQHF. Written as DNA, the CDR3 is TGTGCCAGCAGCCGCCCGGAAGGAGCCCAGCATTTT. Supplemented by reference TRBV7-9 and TRBJ1-5, the full variable domain reads DTGVSQNPRHKITKRGQNVTFRCDPISEHNRLYWYRQTLGQGPEFLTYFQNEAQLEKSRLLSDRFSAERPKGSFSTLEIQRTEQGDSAMYLCASSRPEGAQHFGDGTRLSIL.

V is TRBV29-1 and J is TRBJ2-1, with D tentatively TRBD1 (5 bases). In germline, CDR1 is SQVTM, CDR2 ANQGSEA. The V end was cut by 1 base, the J end by 10 bases, with 14 bases between. The CDR3 covers 13 residues. CDR3 sequence reads: CSVEVLQGKEQFF. In DNA, the CDR3 is TGCAGCGTTGAAGTCTTGCAGGGAAAGGAGCAGTTCTTC.

The chain is built from TRBV9 and TRBJ1-1; D not resolved. Per germline, CDR1 SGDLS and CDR2 YYNGEE. The CDR3 runs 16 residues. The ends were cut back, 4 bases at V and 0 bases at J, with 16 bases in the middle. This chain's CDR3 is CASSFGPGNMNTEAFF. The CDR3 DNA follows: TGTGCCAGCAGCTTTGGGCCGGGTAATATGAACACTGAAGCTTTCTTT.

The chain employs TRBV29-1 and TRBJ2-7; D uncertain. CDR1 and CDR2 (germline): SQVTM, ANQGSEA. The CDR3 is 11 residues long. Trimming left V 7 bases short and J 5 bases short, with 12 bases between. CDR3 in amino acids: CSAHIANEQYF. Written as DNA, the CDR3 is TGCAGCGCTCATATAGCCAACGAGCAGTACTTC.

V usage is TRBV5-1 and J usage is TRBJ2-5, with no clear D. Trimming cost V 0 bases and J 5 bases, with 11 bases left between them. This CDR3 has 14 amino acids. Germline V CDR1 and CDR2: SGHRS, YFSETQ. The DNA of the CDR3 is TGCGCCAGCAGCTTGGACGACGCGGAGGAGACCCAGTACTTC. It is translated as CASSLDDAEETQYF.

V gene TRBV7-8 combines with J gene TRBJ2-7; D possibly corresponds to TRBD2 (6 bases). V lost 4 bases, J lost 0 bases, and 16 bases lay in between. The length of the CDR3 is 16 residues. In germline, CDR1 is SGHVS, CDR2 FQNEAQ. The chain's CDR3 is CASSYQLASSSYEQYF. CDR3 coding DNA: TGTGCCAGCAGCTACCAACTAGCTTCAAGCTCCTACGAGCAGTACTTC.

V and J are TRBV5-6 and TRBJ2-2; 7 nucleotides align to TRBD2. V was pared by 3 bases and J by 7 bases, with 18 bases of the junction left unmatched. Germline V gene sequence: CDR1 SGHDT, CDR2 YYEEEE. The CDR3 contains 18 residues. CDR3 DNA sequence: TGTGCCAGCAGCTCCGCCCCACTTAGGTGGGAGGGGCACGGGGAGCTGTTTTTT. Translated, it gives CASSSAPLRWEGHGELFF.

The chain links TRBV7-6 to TRBJ2-1, with D perhaps TRBD2 (5 bases). Germline CDR1 and CDR2: SGHVS and FNYEAQ. V lost 3 bases to trimming and J lost 6 bases, with 9 bases between them. The CDR3 contains 13 residues. In nucleotides, the CDR3 is TGTGCCAGCAGCTTGAATGGACTCAATGAGCAGTTCTTC. It is translated as CASSLNGLNEQFF.

The V and J genes are TRBV2 and TRBJ1-2; unclear D gene. Germline values: CDR1 SNHLY, CDR2 FYNNEI. Trimming removed 3 bases at V and 3 bases at J, with 8 bases between. CDR3 length equals 13 residues. The CDR3 coding sequence is TGTGCCAGCAGTGACGCAGGCGACTATGGCTACACCTTC. It codes for CASSDAGDYGYTF.

This chain links TRBV5-2 with TRBJ1-2. TRBV5-2 represents a pseudogene. The CDR3 runs 14 residues. CDR3 sequence: CASNKVRKTYGYTF. CDR3 nucleotides: TGTGCCAGCAATAAGGTACGAAAGACCTATGGCTACACCTTC.

The genes are TRBV5-1 and TRBJ2-1; TRBD1 matches 7 bases. The CDR3 has 15 residues. After removal of 3 bases from V and 12 bases from J, the junction contained 15 bases not matched to a gene. The germline CDR1 and CDR2 sequences are SGHRS and YFSETQ. CDR3 sequence reads: CASSSPGQSPRGQFF. For the CDR3, the DNA is TGCGCCAGCAGCTCGCCGGGACAGAGCCCCCGAGGGCAGTTCTTC.

This clone was detected once. This chain uses TRBV27 with TRBJ2-5, with TRBD1 as a possible D gene (6 bases). Germline V CDR1 and CDR2: MNHEY, SMNVEV (reference sequence). This CDR3 has 14 amino acids. Trimming stripped 4 bases from V and 4 bases from J, with 13 bases between. The CDR3 nucleotides are TGTGCCAGCAGTTCCCGGACAGCTCTAGAGACCCAGTACTTC. It yields the protein CASSSRTALETQYF.

V gene TRBV4-1 combines with J gene TRBJ2-1; 8 bases agree with TRBD1. Per the germline V gene, CDR1 is MGHRA and CDR2 is YSYEKL. V shed 2 bases and J 1 base; nucleotides not matched to a gene: 4. CDR3 length: 16 amino acids. The CDR3 DNA reads TGCGCCAGCAGCCAACCGGACAGGGCGTCCTACAATGAGCAGTTCTTC. This gives the protein CASSQPDRASYNEQFF.

This clone was found once. The CDR3 reads CASTRDRAGGYEQYF. In DNA, the CDR3 is TGTGCCAGCACCCGGGACAGGGCGGGAGGGTACGAGCAGTACTTC. The chain couples TRBV6-5 to TRBJ2-7; the D call may be TRBD1 or TRBD2 (9 bases each). CDR3 length: 15 residues. Germline lookup yields CDR1 MNHEY and CDR2 SVGAGI. Between the trimmed V and J ends, which lost 7 bases and 4 bases, there was a span of 20 bases.

The chain is built from TRBV7-3 and TRBJ2-5; 12 nucleotides agree with TRBD2. Germline V CDR1 and CDR2: SGHTA, FQGTGA. Trimming took 5 bases from V and 4 from J; bases not matched to a gene: 5. The CDR3 length is 15 residues. CDR3 bases: TGTGCCAGCAGCCAGACTAGCGGGAGAGGAGAGACCCAGTACTTC. It specifies CASSQTSGRGETQYF.

This chain uses TRBV6-5 with TRBJ2-1, with 15 bases matching TRBD2. J gave up 10 bases and V 6 bases, and 7 bases lay outside the gene matches. CDR1 is MNHEY and CDR2 is SVGAGI in the germline V gene. The CDR3 length is 15 residues. The DNA for the CDR3 is TGTGCCAGCAGAAACACGGGACTAGCGGGAGGCGAGCAGTTCTTC. Translation gives CASRNTGLAGGEQFF.

The rearrangement joins TRBV7-2 to TRBJ2-7, with TRBD2 identical over 9 bases. This CDR3 is built from 16 residues. V gave up 5 bases and J gave up 2 bases; unmatched junction bases: 10. Germline values: CDR1 SGHTA, CDR2 FQGNSA. The CDR3 sequence is CASSLLSSGIPYEQYF. CDR3 bases: TGTGCCAGCAGCCTACTCTCTAGCGGGATCCCCTACGAGCAGTACTTC. The complete variable domain, with remaining parts taken from reference TRBV7-2 and TRBJ2-7, reads GAGVSQSPSNKVTEKGKDVELRCDPISGHTALYWYRQSLGQGLEFLIYFQGNSAPDKSGLPSDRFSAERTGGSVSTLTIQRTQQEDSAVYLCASSLLSSGIPYEQYFGPGTRLTVT.

This clone was detected only once. The chain combines TRBV28 with TRBJ1-1; D is uncertain. V lost 3 bases, J lost 11 bases, and 37 bases lay in between. Germline CDR1 MDHEN, CDR2 SYDVKM. This CDR3 spans 20 amino acids. CDR3 protein: CASSFSRAVADSKREHGAFF. DNA of the CDR3: TGTGCCAGCAGTTTCTCTCGGGCAGTCGCGGACTCAAAACGAGAACACGGGGCTTTCTTT.

This chain connects TRBV28 to TRBJ2-2; possibly TRBD1 for D (6 bases). In germline, CDR1 is MDHEN, CDR2 SYDVKM. The CDR3 is made up of 17 amino acids. Trimming removed 3 bases at V and 2 bases at J, with 16 bases between. Written as DNA, the CDR3 is TGTGCCAGCAGTTTTTCTCTGGGGGACACCAACACCGGGGAGCTGTTTTTT. Amino acids: CASSFSLGDTNTGELFF.

V is TRBV9 and J is TRBJ1-5; 10 nucleotides align to TRBD1. This CDR3 contains 16 residues. Germline lookup yields CDR1 SGDLS and CDR2 YYNGEE. Germline trimming cut 2 bases from V and 0 bases from J; bases unmatched to any gene: 2. CDR3 nucleotide sequence: TGTGCCAGCAGCGTCGGGACAGGGGATAGCAATCAGCCCCAGCATTTT. Translation gives CASSVGTGDSNQPQHF.

The chain combines TRBV5-1 with TRBJ2-7; maybe TRBD2 (5 bases). The germline V and J ends were trimmed by 2 bases and 5 bases, with 20 bases remaining between them. This CDR3 comprises 16 residues. Germline V CDR1 and CDR2: SGHRS, YFSETQ. In nucleotides, the CDR3 is TGCGCCAGCAGCTTTCTCCACCGGACTCACCACAACGAGCAGTACTTC. Translated, it gives CASSFLHRTHHNEQYF.

The chain joins TRBV14 to TRBJ2-1; the match to TRBD1 covers 11 bases. V shed 2 bases, J shed 3 bases, and the junction held 3 bases outside the gene matches. CDR3 length: 16 amino acids. Germline CDR1 SGHDN, CDR2 FVKESK. The CDR3 DNA sequence: TGTGCCAGCAGCCAACATGGGACAGGGGGCTACAATGAGCAGTTCTTC. The encoded protein is CASSQHGTGGYNEQFF.

The chain is built from TRBV14 and TRBJ1-2; the D is unclear. CDR3 length equals 11 residues. Deletions cut 1 base from V and 8 bases from J, with 5 bases between. Germline values: CDR1 SGHDN, CDR2 FVKESK. The CDR3, as DNA: TGTGCCAGCAGCCAAGGGTTGGGCTACACCTTC. Translation gives CASSQGLGYTF.

CDR3 loop: CASSSTGREVYEQYF. CDR3 nucleotide sequence: TGTGCCAGCAGCTCGACAGGGAGGGAAGTCTACGAGCAGTACTTC. The chain couples TRBV7-9 to TRBJ2-7; D tentatively fits TRBD1 or TRBD2 (7 bases each). The CDR3 contains 15 residues. Germline values: CDR1 SEHNR, CDR2 FQNEAQ (reference sequence). The V end was cut by 4 bases, the J end by 3 bases, with 16 bases between.